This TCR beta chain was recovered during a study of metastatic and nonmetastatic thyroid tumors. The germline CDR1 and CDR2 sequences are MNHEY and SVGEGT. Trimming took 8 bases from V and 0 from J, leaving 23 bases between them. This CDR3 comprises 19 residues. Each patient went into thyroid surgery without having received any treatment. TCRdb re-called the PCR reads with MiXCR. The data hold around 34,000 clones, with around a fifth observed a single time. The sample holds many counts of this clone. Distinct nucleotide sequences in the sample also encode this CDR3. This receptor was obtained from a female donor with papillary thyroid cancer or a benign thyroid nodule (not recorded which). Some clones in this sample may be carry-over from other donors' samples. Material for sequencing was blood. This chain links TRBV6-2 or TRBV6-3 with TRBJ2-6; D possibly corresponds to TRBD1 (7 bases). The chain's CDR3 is CASESNSGGTLSGANVLTF. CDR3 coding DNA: TGTGCCAGCGAGAGTAACTCAGGGGGGACTCTCTCTGGGGCCAACGTCCTGACTTTC.